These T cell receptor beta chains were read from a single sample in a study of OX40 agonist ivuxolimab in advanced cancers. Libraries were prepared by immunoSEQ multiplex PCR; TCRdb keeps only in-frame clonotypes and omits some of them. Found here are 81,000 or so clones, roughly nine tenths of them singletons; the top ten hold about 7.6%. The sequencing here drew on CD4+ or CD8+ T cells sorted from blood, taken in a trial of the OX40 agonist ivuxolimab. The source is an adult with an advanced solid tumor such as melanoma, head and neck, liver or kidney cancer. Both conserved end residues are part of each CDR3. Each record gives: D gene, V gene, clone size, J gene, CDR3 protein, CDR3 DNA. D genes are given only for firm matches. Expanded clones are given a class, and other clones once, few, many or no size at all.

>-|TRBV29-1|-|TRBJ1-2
CSVAGSYYGYTF
TGCAGCGTTGCAGGCTCCTACTATGGCTACACCTTC
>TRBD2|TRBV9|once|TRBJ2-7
CASSAGGSGGYEQYF
TGTGCCAGCAGCGCGGGGGGCAGCGGGGGCTACGAGCAGTACTTC
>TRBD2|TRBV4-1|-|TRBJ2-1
CASSSPFGGSGNEQFF
TGCGCCAGCAGCAGCCCCTTCGGCGGGAGTGGGAATGAGCAGTTCTTC
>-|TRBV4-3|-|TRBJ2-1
CASSHTGGPYNEQFF
TGCGCCAGCAGCCATACGGGGGGCCCCTACAATGAGCAGTTCTTC
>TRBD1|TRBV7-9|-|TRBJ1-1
CASSHDRGAGTEAFF
TGTGCCAGCAGCCACGACAGGGGAGCGGGCACTGAAGCTTTCTTT
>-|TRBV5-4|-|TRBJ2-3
CASSLIPSSTDTQYF
TGTGCCAGCAGCCTGATTCCATCTAGCACAGATACGCAGTATTTT
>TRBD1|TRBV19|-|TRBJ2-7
CASSQRTGGDFEQYF
TGTGCCAGTAGTCAGAGAACAGGGGGCGATTTTGAGCAGTACTTC
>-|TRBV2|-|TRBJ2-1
CARPHGTNEQFF
TGTGCCCGCCCCCACGGGACTAATGAGCAGTTCTTC
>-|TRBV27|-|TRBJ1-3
CASSLGVSSGNTIYF
TGTGCCAGCAGTTTGGGTGTGAGCTCTGGAAACACCATATATTTT
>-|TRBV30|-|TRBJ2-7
CAWNGGYEQYF
TGTGCCTGGAACGGCGGATACGAGCAGTACTTC
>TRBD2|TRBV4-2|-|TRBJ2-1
CASSQGPGLAYNEQFF
TGTGCCAGCAGCCAAGGGCCGGGACTAGCCTACAATGAGCAGTTCTTC
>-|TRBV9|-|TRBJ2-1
CASSGAGSGLYNEQFF
TGTGCCAGCAGCGGCGCCGGTAGCGGACTATACAATGAGCAGTTCTTC
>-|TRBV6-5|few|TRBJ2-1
CASSQNWGTDNEQFF
TGTGCCAGCAGTCAAAACTGGGGGACCGACAATGAGCAGTTCTTC
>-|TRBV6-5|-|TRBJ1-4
CASSYGIFNEKLFF
TGTGCCAGCAGTTACGGGATCTTTAATGAAAAACTGTTTTTT
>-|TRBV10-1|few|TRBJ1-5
CASSESAAGGRQPQHF
TGCGCCAGCAGTGAGTCGGCGGCAGGAGGTCGCCAGCCCCAGCATTTT
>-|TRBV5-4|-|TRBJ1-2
CASSTVGLYTF
TGTGCCAGCAGCACAGTGGGGTTGTACACCTTC
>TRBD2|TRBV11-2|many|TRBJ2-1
CASSLMGLAGVDEQFF
TGTGCCAGCAGCTTAATGGGACTAGCGGGAGTCGATGAGCAGTTCTTC
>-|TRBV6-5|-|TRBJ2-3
CASSYFFTDTQYF
TGTGCCAGCAGTTACTTCTTCACAGATACGCAGTATTTT
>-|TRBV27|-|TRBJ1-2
CASSATGSLGYGYTF
TGTGCCAGCTCGGCCACAGGGTCCTTGGGCTATGGCTACACCTTC
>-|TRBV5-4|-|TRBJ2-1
CASAYMGSSYNEQFF
TGTGCCAGCGCCTACATGGGCAGCTCCTACAATGAGCAGTTCTTC
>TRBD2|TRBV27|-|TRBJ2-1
CASSSSSLRGRASGRNEQFF
TGTGCCAGCAGTTCCTCTAGTTTACGGGGTAGGGCTAGCGGGAGAAATGAGCAGTTCTTC
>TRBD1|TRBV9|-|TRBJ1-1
CASGTGGVTEAFF
TGTGCCAGCGGAACAGGGGGCGTCACTGAAGCTTTCTTT
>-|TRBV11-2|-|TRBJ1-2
CASSYTDGGYTF
TGTGCCAGCAGCTACACCGACGGTGGCTACACCTTC
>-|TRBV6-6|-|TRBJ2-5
CASSYQETQYF
TGTGCCAGCAGTTACCAAGAGACCCAGTACTTC
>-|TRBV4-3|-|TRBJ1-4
CASSQDWDNEKLFF
TGCGCCAGCAGCCAAGATTGGGATAATGAAAAACTGTTTTTT
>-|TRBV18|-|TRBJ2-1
CASSQTGTPFGEQFF
TGTGCCAGCTCACAAACCGGGACCCCTTTTGGTGAGCAGTTCTTC
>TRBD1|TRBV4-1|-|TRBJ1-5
CASSYRQGGLNQPQHF
TGCGCCAGCAGCTATCGACAGGGCGGGCTCAATCAGCCCCAGCATTTT
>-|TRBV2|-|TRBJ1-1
CASTDVPGSEMNTEAFF
TGTGCCAGCACTGACGTCCCAGGCTCGGAAATGAACACTGAAGCTTTCTTT
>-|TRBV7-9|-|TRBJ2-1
CASSLDFNEQFF
TGTGCCAGCAGCTTAGATTTCAATGAGCAGTTCTTC
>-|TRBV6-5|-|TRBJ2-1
CASSHGVYNEQFF
TGTGCCAGCAGCCACGGGGTATACAATGAGCAGTTCTTC
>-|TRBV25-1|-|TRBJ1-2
CASSAGANYGYTF
TGTGCCAGCAGTGCGGGTGCTAACTATGGCTACACCTTC
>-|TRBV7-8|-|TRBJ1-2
CASSATGRYTF
TGTGCCAGCAGCGCAACAGGACGCTACACCTTC
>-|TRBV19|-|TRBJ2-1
CASSTRYEGEHNEQFF
TGTGCCAGTAGTACACGCTATGAGGGGGAACACAATGAGCAGTTCTTC